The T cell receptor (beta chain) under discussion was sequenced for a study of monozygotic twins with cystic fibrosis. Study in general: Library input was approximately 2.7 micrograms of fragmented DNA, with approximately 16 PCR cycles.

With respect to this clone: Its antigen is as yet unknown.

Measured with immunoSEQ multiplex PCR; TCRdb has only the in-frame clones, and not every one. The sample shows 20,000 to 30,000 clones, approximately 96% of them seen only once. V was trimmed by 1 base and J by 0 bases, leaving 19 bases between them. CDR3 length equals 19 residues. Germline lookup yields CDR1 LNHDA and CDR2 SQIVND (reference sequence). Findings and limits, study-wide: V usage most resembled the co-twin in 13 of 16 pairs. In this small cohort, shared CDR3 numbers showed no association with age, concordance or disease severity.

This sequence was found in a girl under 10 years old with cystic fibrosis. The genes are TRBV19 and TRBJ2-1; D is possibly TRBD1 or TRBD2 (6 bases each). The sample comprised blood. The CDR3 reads CASSIGPKAGQSSYNEQFF. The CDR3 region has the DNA TGTGCCAGTAGTATAGGGCCGAAGGCGGGACAAAGCTCCTACAATGAGCAGTTCTTC.